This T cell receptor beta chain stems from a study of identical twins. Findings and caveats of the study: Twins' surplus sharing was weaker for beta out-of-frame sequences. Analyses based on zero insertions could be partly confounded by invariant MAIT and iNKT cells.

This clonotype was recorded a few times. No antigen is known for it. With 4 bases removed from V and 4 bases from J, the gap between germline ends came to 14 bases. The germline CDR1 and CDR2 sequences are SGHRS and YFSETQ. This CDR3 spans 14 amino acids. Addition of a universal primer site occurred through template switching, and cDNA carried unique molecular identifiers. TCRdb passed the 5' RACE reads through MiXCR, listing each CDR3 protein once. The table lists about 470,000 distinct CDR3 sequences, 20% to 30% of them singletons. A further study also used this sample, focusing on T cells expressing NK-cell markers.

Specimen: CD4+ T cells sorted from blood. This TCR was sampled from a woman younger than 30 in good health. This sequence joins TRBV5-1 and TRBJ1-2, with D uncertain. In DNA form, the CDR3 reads TGCGCCAGCAGCCGGGGAGCAGAAGGCTATGGCTACACCTTC. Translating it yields CASSRGAEGYGYTF.